This entry describes one T cell receptor beta chain. What it binds is not known. Trimming removed 2 bases at V and 2 bases at J, with 10 bases between. The CDR3 has 15 amino acids. Germline values: CDR1 SEHNR, CDR2 FQNEAQ (reference sequence). Produced via immunoSEQ multiplex PCR; TCRdb's table is partial and in-frame only. The table includes approximately 33,000 clones, approximately 89% detected once. This specimen belongs to a study of STAT5B mutations in CD4+ large granular lymphocyte leukemia. General observations from the study: Patient CD4-sorted repertoires looked more clonal than healthy CD4+ repertoires, even without putative leukemic clones. TRBV06-family usage was enriched in top patient clones (8/27) versus controls (2/35). Data were not HLA-matched across samples.

Material: CD4+ T cells from blood buffy coats. The clonotype was recovered from a human donor in good health. The V gene is TRBV7-9, the J gene TRBJ1-3, with D tentatively TRBD1 (5 bases). The CDR3 region is CASSLRGTPGNTIYF. As DNA, the CDR3 is TGTGCCAGCAGCTTAAGGGGAACCCCTGGAAACACCATATATTTT.